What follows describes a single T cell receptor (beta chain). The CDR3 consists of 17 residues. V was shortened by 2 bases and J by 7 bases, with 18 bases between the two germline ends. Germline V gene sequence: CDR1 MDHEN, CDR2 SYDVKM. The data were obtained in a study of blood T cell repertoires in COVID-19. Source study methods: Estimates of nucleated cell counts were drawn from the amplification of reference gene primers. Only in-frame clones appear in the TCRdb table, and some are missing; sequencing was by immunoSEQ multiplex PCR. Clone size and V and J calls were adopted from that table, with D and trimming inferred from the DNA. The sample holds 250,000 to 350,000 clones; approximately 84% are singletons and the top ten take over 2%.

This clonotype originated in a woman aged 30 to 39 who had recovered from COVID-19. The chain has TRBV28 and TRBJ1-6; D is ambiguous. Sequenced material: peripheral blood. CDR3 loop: CASSLSFGNLRNSPLHF. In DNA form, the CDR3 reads TGTGCCAGCAGTTTAAGTTTCGGGAATCTGCGGAATTCACCCCTCCACTTT.